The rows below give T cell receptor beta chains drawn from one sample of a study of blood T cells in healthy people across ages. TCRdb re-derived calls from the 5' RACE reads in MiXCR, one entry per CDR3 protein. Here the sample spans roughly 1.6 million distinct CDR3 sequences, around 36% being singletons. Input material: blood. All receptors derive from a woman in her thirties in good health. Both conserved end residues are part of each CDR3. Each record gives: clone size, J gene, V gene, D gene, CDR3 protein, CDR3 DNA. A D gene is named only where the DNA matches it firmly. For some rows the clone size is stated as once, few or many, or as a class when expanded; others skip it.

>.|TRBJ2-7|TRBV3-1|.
CASTPGARAHEQYF
TGTGCCAGCACTCCAGGGGCGCGGGCCCACGAGCAGTACTTC
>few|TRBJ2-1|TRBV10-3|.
CAISKTDTQFF
TGTGCCATCAGCAAAACAGACACGCAGTTCTTC
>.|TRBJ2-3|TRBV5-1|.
CASGSPNTDTQYF
TGCGCCAGCGGATCTCCAAACACAGATACGCAGTATTTT
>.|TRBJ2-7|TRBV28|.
CASNGNYEQYF
TGTGCCAGCAACGGAAACTACGAGCAGTACTTC
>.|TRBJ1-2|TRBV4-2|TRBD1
CASSQGQSHINYGYTF
TGTGCCAGCAGCCAGGGACAGAGCCACATTAACTATGGCTACACCTTC
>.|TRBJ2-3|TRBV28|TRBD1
CASSFRGRRTDTQYF
TGTGCCAGCAGTTTTAGGGGGCGGAGGACAGATACGCAGTATTTT
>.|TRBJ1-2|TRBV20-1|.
CSAGEPRYGYTF
TGCAGTGCAGGGGAACCCCGCTATGGCTACACCTTC
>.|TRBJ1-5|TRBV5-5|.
CASSLAVGGEPQHF
TGTGCCAGCAGCTTGGCTGTGGGAGGGGAGCCCCAGCATTTT
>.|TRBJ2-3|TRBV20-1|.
CSARDLDSKASTDTQYF
TGCAGTGCTAGAGATTTGGACTCGAAAGCTAGCACAGATACGCAGTATTTT
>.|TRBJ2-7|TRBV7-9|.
CASSLRANEQYF
TGTGCCAGCAGCTTAAGGGCCAACGAGCAGTACTTC
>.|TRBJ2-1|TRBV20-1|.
CSAMGWDGVYNEQFF
TGCAGTGCTATGGGTTGGGATGGGGTTTACAATGAGCAGTTCTTC
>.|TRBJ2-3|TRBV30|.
CAWSDLVGTDTQYF
TGTGCCTGGAGTGACCTCGTAGGGACAGATACGCAGTATTTT
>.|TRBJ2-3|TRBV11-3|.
CASSSTLGDTQYF
TGTGCCAGCAGCTCCACCTTAGGGGATACGCAGTATTTT
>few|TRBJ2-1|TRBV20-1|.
CSARFDREQFF
TGCAGTGCTAGGTTCGACAGAGAGCAGTTCTTC
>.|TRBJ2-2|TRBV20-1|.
CSARVGTAGTGELFF
TGCAGTGCTAGGGTCGGGACAGCGGGCACCGGGGAGCTGTTTTTT
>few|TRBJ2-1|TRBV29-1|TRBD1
CSGQGWMRSEQFF
TGCAGCGGACAGGGATGGATGAGGAGTGAGCAGTTCTTC
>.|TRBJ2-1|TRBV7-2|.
CASSLLGQGGNEQFF
TGTGCCAGCAGCCTCTTGGGGCAGGGGGGGAATGAGCAGTTCTTC
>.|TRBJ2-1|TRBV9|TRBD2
CASSGGLAVVGPYNEQFF
TGTGCCAGCAGTGGGGGACTAGCGGTCGTGGGGCCATACAATGAACAGTTCTTC
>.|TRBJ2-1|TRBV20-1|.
CSALPGLTHNEQFF
TGCAGTGCCCTACCGGGGTTAACCCACAATGAGCAGTTCTTC
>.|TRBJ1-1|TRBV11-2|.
CASSAPGHPSGAFF
TGTGCCAGCAGCGCCCCGGGACACCCCAGCGGAGCTTTCTTT
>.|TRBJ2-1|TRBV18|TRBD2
CASSPQLAGDTSEQFF
TGTGCCAGCTCACCACAACTAGCGGGAGATACCAGTGAGCAGTTCTTC
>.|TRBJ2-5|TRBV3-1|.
CASSPPWQGANEQYF
TGTGCCAGCAGCCCCCCATGGCAGGGCGCCAATGAGCAGTACTTC
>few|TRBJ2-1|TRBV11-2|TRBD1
CASSLRGTGVNEQFF
TGTGCCAGCAGCTTACGCGGGACAGGGGTCAATGAGCAGTTCTTC
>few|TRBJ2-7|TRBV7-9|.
CASSSINLAEQYF
TGTGCCAGCAGCTCTATAAACTTGGCCGAGCAGTACTTC
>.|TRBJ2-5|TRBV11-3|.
CASSLDPKRHLEETQYF
TGTGCCAGCAGCTTAGATCCTAAGAGACACTTAGAAGAGACCCAGTACTTC
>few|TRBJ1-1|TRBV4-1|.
CASSPYHGGSVNTEAFF
TGCGCCAGCAGCCCTTACCACGGGGGCAGTGTGAACACTGAAGCTTTCTTT
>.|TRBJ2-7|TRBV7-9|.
CASSFGGDNPGEQYF
TGTGCCAGCAGCTTCGGAGGGGACAACCCGGGAGAGCAGTACTTC
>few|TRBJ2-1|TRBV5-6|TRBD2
CASSHPTGTTNEQFF
TGTGCCAGCAGCCACCCCACCGGGACTACTAATGAGCAGTTCTTC
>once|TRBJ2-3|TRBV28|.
CASSSSLRDPLDTQYF
TGTGCCAGCAGTTCATCACTCCGGGACCCGCTGGATACGCAGTATTTT
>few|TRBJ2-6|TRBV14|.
CASSQIPGTGPTGANVLTF
TGTGCCAGCAGCCAGATTCCGGGAACAGGGCCCACTGGGGCCAACGTCCTGACTTTC
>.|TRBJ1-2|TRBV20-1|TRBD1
CSARTGAGGRYGYTF
TGCAGTGCCCGGACAGGGGCTGGGGGACGCTATGGCTACACCTTC
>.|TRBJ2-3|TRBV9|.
CASSVDPKPSDTQYF
TGTGCCAGCAGTGTTGATCCAAAGCCTTCAGATACGCAGTATTTT
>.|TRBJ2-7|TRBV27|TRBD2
CASGRSGGPGHYEQYF
TGTGCCAGCGGTCGCTCGGGGGGGCCGGGGCACTACGAGCAGTACTTC
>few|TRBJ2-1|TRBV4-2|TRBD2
CASSQDLAGWSSYNEQFF
TGTGCCAGCAGCCAAGATCTAGCGGGCTGGAGCTCCTACAATGAGCAGTTCTTC
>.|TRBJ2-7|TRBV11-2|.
CATRGPEQYF
TGTGCCACCCGGGGCCCAGAGCAGTACTTC
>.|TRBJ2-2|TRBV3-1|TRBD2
CASSRGLAGAGERFF
TGTGCCAGCAGCCGGGGACTAGCGGGAGCCGGGGAGCGGTTTTTT
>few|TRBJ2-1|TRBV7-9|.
CASSPAAEQFF
TGTGCCAGCAGCCCCGCAGCGGAGCAGTTCTTC
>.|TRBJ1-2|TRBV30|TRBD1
CAWSLRGSNYGYTF
TGTGCCTGGAGCCTCAGGGGGTCTAACTATGGCTACACCTTC
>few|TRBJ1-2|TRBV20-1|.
CSAYTGLGYGYTF
TGCAGTGCTTACACAGGGTTGGGCTATGGCTACACCTTC
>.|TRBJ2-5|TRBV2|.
CASKLVLKETQYF
TGTGCCAGCAAACTAGTATTGAAAGAGACCCAGTACTTC
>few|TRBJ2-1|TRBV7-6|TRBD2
CASSLILAATYNEQFF
TGTGCCAGCAGCCTAATTCTAGCGGCGACCTACAATGAGCAGTTCTTC
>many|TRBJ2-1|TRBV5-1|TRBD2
CASSFGGGGNEQFF
TGTGCCAGCAGTTTTGGCGGGGGGGGCAATGAGCAGTTCTTC
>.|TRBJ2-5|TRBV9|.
CASSSTTVPPETQYF
TGTGCCAGCAGCTCCACCACGGTCCCTCCGGAGACCCAGTACTTC
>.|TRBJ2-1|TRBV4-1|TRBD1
CASSLESGGGGNEQFF
TGCGCCAGCAGCCTGGAATCAGGGGGCGGAGGCAATGAGCAGTTCTTC
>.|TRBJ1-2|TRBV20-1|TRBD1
CSADDRGKGDYGYTF
TGCAGTGCTGACGACAGGGGGAAAGGGGACTATGGCTACACCTTC
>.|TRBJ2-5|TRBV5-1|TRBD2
CASSLSSSGPQETQYF
TGCGCCAGCAGCCTAAGCTCTAGCGGGCCTCAAGAGACCCAGTACTTC
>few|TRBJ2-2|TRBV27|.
CASSLGTKNTGELFF
TGTGCCAGCAGTTTGGGGACAAAAAACACCGGGGAGCTGTTTTTT
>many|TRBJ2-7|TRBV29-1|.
CSVVGTGPSYEQYF
TGCAGCGTAGTTGGGACGGGGCCTTCCTACGAGCAGTACTTC
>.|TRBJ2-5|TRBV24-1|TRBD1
CATSDASDRVQETQYF
TGTGCCACCAGTGATGCGTCGGACAGGGTCCAAGAGACCCAGTACTTC
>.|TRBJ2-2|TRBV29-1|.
CSAYSTGELFF
TGCAGCGCCTACAGCACCGGGGAGCTGTTTTTT
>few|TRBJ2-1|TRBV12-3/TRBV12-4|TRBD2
CAITSGSSYNEQFF
TGTGCCATCACTAGCGGGAGTTCCTACAATGAGCAGTTCTTC
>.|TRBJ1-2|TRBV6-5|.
CASTRQEGNGYTF
TGTGCCAGCACTCGACAGGAGGGGAATGGCTACACCTTC
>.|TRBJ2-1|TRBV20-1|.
CSARGWGIELFF
TGCAGTGCTCGAGGGTGGGGGATTGAGCTGTTCTTC
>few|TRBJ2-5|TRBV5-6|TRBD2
CASSSLAGTQETQYF
TGTGCCAGCAGCTCGCTAGCGGGAACCCAAGAGACCCAGTACTTC